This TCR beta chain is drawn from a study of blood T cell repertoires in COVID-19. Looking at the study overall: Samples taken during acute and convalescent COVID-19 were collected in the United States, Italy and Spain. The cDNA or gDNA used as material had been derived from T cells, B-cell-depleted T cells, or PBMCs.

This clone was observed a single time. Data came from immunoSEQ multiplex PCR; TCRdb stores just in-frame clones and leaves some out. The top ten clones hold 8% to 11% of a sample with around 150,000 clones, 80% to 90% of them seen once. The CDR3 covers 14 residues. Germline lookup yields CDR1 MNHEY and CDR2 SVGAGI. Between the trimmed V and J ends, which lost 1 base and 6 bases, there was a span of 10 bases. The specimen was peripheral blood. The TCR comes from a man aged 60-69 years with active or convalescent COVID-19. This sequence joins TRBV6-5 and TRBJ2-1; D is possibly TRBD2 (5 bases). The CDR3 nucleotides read TGTGCCAGCAGTTACTGGCTAGAGGGCAATGAGCAGTTCTTC. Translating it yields CASSYWLEGNEQFF.